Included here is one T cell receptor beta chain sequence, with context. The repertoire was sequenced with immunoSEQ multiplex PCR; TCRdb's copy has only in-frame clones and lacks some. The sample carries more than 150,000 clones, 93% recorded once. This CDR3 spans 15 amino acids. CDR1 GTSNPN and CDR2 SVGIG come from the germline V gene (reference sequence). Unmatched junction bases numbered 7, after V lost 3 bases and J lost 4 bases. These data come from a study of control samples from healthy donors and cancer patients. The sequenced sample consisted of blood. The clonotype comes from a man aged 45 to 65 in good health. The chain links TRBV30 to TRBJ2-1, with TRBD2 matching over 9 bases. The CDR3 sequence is CAWRVAGESYNEQFF. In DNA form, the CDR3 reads TGTGCCTGGAGAGTAGCGGGAGAGAGTTACAATGAGCAGTTCTTC.